The 32 T cell receptor beta chains below come from one sample, sequenced in a study of CD8 T cells in ankylosing spondylitis. Each CDR3 protein gets one entry after TCRdb re-called the 5' RACE reads with MiXCR. Seen here are 150,000 to 200,000 distinct CDR3 sequences, about a third observed once, and the top ten hold approximately 5.9%. Source material: synovial fluid, either unsorted or a sorted T cell fraction (not recorded which). The receptors here all came from a male donor with ankylosing spondylitis.

The V call is TRBV28, the J call TRBJ2-7, with TRBD1 matching over 9 bases. V dropped 10 bases and J dropped 2; count of bases not matched to a gene: 3. The germline V gene encodes CDR1 MDHEN and CDR2 SYDVKM. The CDR3 covers 12 residues. DNA for the CDR3: TGTGCCACCTGGGACAGGGCCTACGAGCAGTACTTC. Amino acids: CATWDRAYEQYF.

This clonotype was seen ten or more times. V and J are TRBV12-3 or TRBV12-4 and TRBJ1-1; D not certain. V dropped 3 bases and J dropped 1 base, with 9 bases sitting between them. CDR3 length equals 14 residues. The CDR3 bases are TGTGCCAGCAGTTTCCGGCAGGAGAACACTGAAGCTTTCTTT. It encodes CASSFRQENTEAFF.

V and J are TRBV5-1 and TRBJ1-2, with 9 bases that match TRBD1. The germline V gene encodes CDR1 SGHRS and CDR2 YFSETQ. This CDR3 has 17 amino acids. The V and J ends lost 0 bases and 4 bases, in that order; junction bases with no gene match: 10. CDR3 residues: CASSLDGQGPLSYGYTF. The DNA of the CDR3 is TGCGCCAGCAGCTTGGATGGACAGGGGCCCCTCTCCTATGGCTACACCTTC.

The sample holds a few counts of this clonotype. The J gene is TRBJ2-5, the V gene TRBV6-1; D uncertain. The CDR3 has 13 amino acids. V lost 6 bases, J lost 5 bases, and 13 bases lay in between. Germline loops: CDR1 MNHNS, CDR2 SASEGT. Here the CDR3 reads CASSRSTRETQYF. The DNA for the CDR3 is TGTGCCAGCAGCCGTTCAACTCGGGAGACCCAGTACTTC.

V gene TRBV18 combines with J gene TRBJ2-7; perhaps TRBD2 as D (6 bases). This CDR3 comprises 11 residues. Trimming left V 10 bases short and J 7 bases short, with 14 bases between. The V gene's germline CDR1 is KGHSH and CDR2 LQKENI. CDR3 protein: CAIPTGEEQYF. The CDR3 nucleotides are TGTGCCATTCCCACGGGGGAGGAGCAGTACTTC.

In its sample, this clonotype was seen a few times. The chain has TRBV4-3 and TRBJ2-1; 9 bases agree with TRBD2. V lost 1 base to trimming and J lost 8 bases; unmatched junction nucleotides: 15. The CDR3 spans 18 residues. The germline CDR1 and CDR2 sequences are LGHNA and YSLEER. In DNA form, the CDR3 reads TGCGCCAGCAGCCAAGCGCCTTCAACCGGGACTAGCAGTTATGAGCAGTTCTTC. Protein product: CASSQAPSTGTSSYEQFF.

The V and J genes are TRBV6-1 and TRBJ1-2, with a possible D match to TRBD1 (5 bases). V lost 6 bases and J 1 base, leaving 15 bases between the germline ends. The CDR3 loop spans 15 amino acids. The germline gives CDR1 MNHNS, CDR2 SASEGT. The DNA for the CDR3 is TGTGCCAGCAGACCCTTTCGACAGTTTAACTATGGCTACACCTTC. Residues: CASRPFRQFNYGYTF.

V is TRBV7-6 and J is TRBJ2-7, with 7 bases identical to TRBD1. The CDR3 is 13 amino acids. Per the germline V gene, CDR1 is SGHVS and CDR2 is FNYEAQ. The J segment lost 2 bases and the V segment lost 6 bases, leaving 4 bases of the junction unmatched. CDR3 amino acids: CASSPQGTYEQYF. The CDR3 DNA follows: TGTGCCAGCAGTCCACAGGGGACCTACGAGCAGTACTTC.

The rearrangement joins TRBV7-9 to TRBJ1-3; the D gene is possibly TRBD1 (5 bases). Trimming took off 5 bases at V and 3 bases at J, with 17 bases between the two ends. CDR3 length equals 16 residues. The germline V gene encodes CDR1 SEHNR and CDR2 FQNEAQ (reference sequence). The CDR3 loop reads CASSHSIGAGGNTIYF. CDR3 nucleotides: TGTGCCAGCAGCCATTCTATCGGGGCAGGTGGAAACACCATATATTTT.

The gene calls are TRBV11-2 and TRBJ2-5; D might be TRBD2 (5 bases). CDR1 is SGHAT and CDR2 is FQNNGV in the germline V gene. The CDR3 has 14 residues. The V gene lost 3 bases and the J gene lost 3 bases, with 11 bases spanning the gap. The CDR3 sequence is CASSFSPGKETQYF. The CDR3 DNA follows: TGTGCCAGCAGCTTCTCGCCGGGGAAAGAGACCCAGTACTTC. Combining the CDR3 with reference TRBV11-2 and TRBJ2-5 gives the whole variable domain EAGVAQSPRYKIIEKRQSVAFWCNPISGHATLYWYQQILGQGPKLLIQFQNNGVVDDSQLPKDRFSAERLKGVDSTLKIQPAKLEDSAVYLCASSFSPGKETQYFGPGTRLLVL.

Many counts were recorded for this clonotype. The chain carries TRBV2 and TRBJ2-5, with 11 bases matching TRBD2. V shed 7 bases, J shed 1 base, and the junction held 14 bases outside the gene matches. The length of the CDR3 is 18 residues. The V gene's germline CDR1 is SNHLY and CDR2 FYNNEI. The CDR3 DNA sequence: TGTGCCAGCAACGAACTAGCGGGAGAGTGGGGGATCCAAGAGACCCAGTACTTC. This sequence encodes CASNELAGEWGIQETQYF.

This clonotype came up a few times. This sequence joins TRBV12-3 or TRBV12-4 and TRBJ1-2; D is uncertain. Trimming cost V 5 bases and J 8 bases, with 15 bases left between them. The CDR3 has 13 amino acids. The CDR3 coding sequence is TGTGCCAGCAGTAACCCGGGCCTCGCGGGCTACACCTTC. Translation: CASSNPGLAGYTF.

This clonotype has more than one count but fewer than ten. The genes are TRBV7-9 and TRBJ2-1; the match to TRBD2 covers 13 bases. The V gene's germline CDR1 is SEHNR and CDR2 FQNEAQ (reference sequence). This CDR3 is 15 amino acids long. Trimming removed 1 base from V and 8 bases from J; junction bases left unmatched: 2. As DNA, the CDR3 is TGTGCCAGCAGCTTAGGGACTAGCGGGGGTGATGAGCAGTTCTTC. It is translated as CASSLGTSGGDEQFF. Full variable domain (missing parts from reference TRBV7-9 and TRBJ2-1): DTGVSQNPRHKITKRGQNVTFRCDPISEHNRLYWYRQTLGQGPEFLTYFQNEAQLEKSRLLSDRFSAERPKGSFSTLEIQRTEQGDSAMYLCASSLGTSGGDEQFFGPGTRLTVL.

In its sample, this clonotype was seen many times. The CDR3 nucleotides read TGTGCCAGCAGTTCCCGGGACGCTCAGAATCAGCCCCAGCATTTT. Protein sequence: CASSSRDAQNQPQHF. The V call is TRBV27, the J call TRBJ1-5, with D possibly TRBD1 on 5 matching bases. The CDR3 runs 15 residues. CDR1 and CDR2 (germline): MNHEY, SMNVEV (reference sequence). Between the trimmed V and J ends, which lost 4 bases and 4 bases, there was a span of 14 bases.

The rearrangement joins TRBV12-3 or TRBV12-4 to TRBJ2-4; TRBD2 agrees at 7 bases. This CDR3 has 14 residues. J was trimmed by 7 bases and V by 4 bases; bases with no gene match: 7. This chain's CDR3 is CASSWGGRENIQYF. As DNA, the CDR3 is TGTGCCAGCAGTTGGGGGGGGAGAGAGAACATTCAGTACTTC.

V usage is TRBV7-8 and J usage is TRBJ2-4; no definite D call. CDR3 length: 13 amino acids. Looked up from germline, CDR1 is SGHVS and CDR2 is FQNEAQ. V was clipped by 6 bases and J by 4 bases, with 10 bases between them. CDR3 nucleotide sequence: TGTGCCAGCAGTTTGGACGTTAAAAACATTCAGTACTTC. Encoded protein: CASSLDVKNIQYF.

V and J are TRBV2 and TRBJ2-1; D gene unclear. Germline V CDR1 and CDR2: SNHLY, FYNNEI. Trimming cost V 7 bases and J 0 bases, with 7 bases left between them. The CDR3 totals 13 residues. As DNA, the CDR3 is TGTGCCAGCACCCCGGGCTCCTACAATGAGCAGTTCTTC. It yields the protein CASTPGSYNEQFF. Full variable domain (remainder filled in from reference TRBV2 and TRBJ2-1): EPEVTQTPSHQVTQMGQEVILRCVPISNHLYFYWYRQILGQKVEFLVSFYNNEISEKSEIFDDQFSVERPDGSNFTLKIRSTKLEDSAMYFCASTPGSYNEQFFGPGTRLTVL.

The table lists this clonotype with many counts. The rearrangement uses TRBV20-1 and TRBJ2-5; 7 bases align to TRBD2. CDR3 length: 16 residues. Germline V lookup: CDR1 DFQATT, CDR2 SNEGSKA (reference sequence). V shed 0 bases, J shed 0 bases, and the junction held 7 bases outside the gene matches. In nucleotides, the CDR3 is TGCAGTGCTAGAGATTGGTCGCGGGGGAACCAAGAGACCCAGTACTTC. Encoded protein: CSARDWSRGNQETQYF.

This clonotype showed up many times. The chain carries TRBV10-3 and TRBJ1-3; maybe TRBD1 (5 bases). The length of the CDR3 is 15 residues. Trimming cost V 2 bases and J 3 bases, with 11 bases left between them. CDR1 is ENHRY and CDR2 is SYGVKD in the germline V gene. The CDR3 DNA reads as TGTGCCATCAGTGAGGACAGACCGCGTGGAAACACCATATATTTT. It codes for CAISEDRPRGNTIYF.

This clonotype was seen a handful of times. The chain links TRBV15 to TRBJ1-1; no clear D gene. Germline V lookup: CDR1 LNHNV, CDR2 YYDKDF (reference sequence). The ends were cut back, 0 bases at V and 5 bases at J, with 1 base in the middle. The CDR3 covers 11 residues. CDR3 in DNA: TGTGCCACCAGCAGAGATACTGAAGCTTTCTTT. Its translation: CATSRDTEAFF.

V and J are TRBV5-1 and TRBJ1-2; 10 positions agree with TRBD1. Germline-derived CDR1 and CDR2 are SGHRS and YFSETQ. This CDR3 is 14 amino acids long. J lost 4 bases, V lost 4 bases, and 4 bases had no gene match. The CDR3 nucleotides read TGCGCCAGCAGCATAGGGACAGGGGCCTATGGCTACACCTTC. Its protein product is CASSIGTGAYGYTF.

The rearrangement links TRBV11-2 to TRBJ2-7, with TRBD2 matching over 14 bases. Germline V CDR1 and CDR2: SGHAT, FQNNGV. CDR3 size: 19 residues. Trimming at V came to 5 bases and at J to 0 bases, leaving 12 bases not matched to a gene. The CDR3 region is CASSPTGGLAGVFSYEQYF. In DNA form, the CDR3 reads TGTGCCAGCAGCCCCACAGGGGGACTAGCGGGAGTTTTCTCCTACGAGCAGTACTTC.

The rearrangement links TRBV6-1 to TRBJ1-2, with TRBD1 identical over 9 bases. The germline V gene encodes CDR1 MNHNS and CDR2 SASEGT. With V trimmed by 6 bases and J by 4 bases, 3 bases remained unmatched. The CDR3 is made up of 13 amino acids. The CDR3 DNA follows: TGTGCCAGCAGAGGACAGGGGACCTATGGCTACACCTTC. Its translation is CASRGQGTYGYTF.

By share, this clonotype counts as medium-sized. The V gene is TRBV28, the J gene TRBJ1-2; D remains ambiguous. The V end lost 3 bases, the J end lost 2 bases, and 7 bases lay between the germline ends. The CDR3 has 13 amino acids. Germline-derived CDR1 and CDR2 are MDHEN and SYDVKM. CDR3 loop: CASSLTVNYGYTF. The CDR3 region has the DNA TGTGCCAGCAGTTTGACGGTAAACTATGGCTACACCTTC.

The rearrangement joins TRBV5-1 to TRBJ2-1; 9 nucleotides agree with TRBD1. Per the germline V gene, CDR1 is SGHRS and CDR2 is YFSETQ. The CDR3 has 16 residues. The trim removed 4 bases at V and 7 bases at J, leaving 12 bases unmatched. In DNA, the CDR3 is TGCGCCAGCAGCCTCGCCGGGACAGGGATTGTAAATGAGCAGTTCTTC. Protein product: CASSLAGTGIVNEQFF.

J is TRBJ2-3 and V is TRBV20-1; no definite D call. V lost 0 bases and J 0 bases, leaving 7 bases between the germline ends. Germline values: CDR1 DFQATT, CDR2 SNEGSKA (reference sequence). CDR3 length equals 14 residues. The CDR3: CSARDSGSTDTQYF. CDR3 DNA sequence: TGCAGTGCTAGAGATTCCGGTAGCACAGATACGCAGTATTTT.

The chain links TRBV6-2 or TRBV6-3 to TRBJ2-2; TRBD2 matches 11 bases. Germline loops: CDR1 MNHEY, CDR2 SVGEGT. The CDR3 covers 18 residues. V lost 6 bases, J lost 2 bases, and 11 bases stayed unmatched. The CDR3: CASSPLAGAPVNTGELFF. The CDR3 DNA reads as TGTGCCAGCAGCCCACTAGCGGGGGCCCCGGTAAACACCGGGGAGCTGTTTTTT.

The V gene is TRBV2, the J gene TRBJ2-6; D is uncertain. The V end was cut by 3 bases, the J end by 0 bases, with 3 bases between. Germline V gene lookup returns CDR1 SNHLY and CDR2 FYNNEI. The CDR3 runs 14 residues. The CDR3 spells CASSERSGANVLTF. For the CDR3, the DNA is TGTGCCAGCAGTGAGCGCTCTGGGGCCAACGTCCTGACTTTC.

The sample holds many counts of this clonotype. The J gene is TRBJ2-1, the V gene TRBV7-9, with 12 bases aligning to TRBD2. With V trimmed by 5 bases and J by 3 bases, 2 bases remained unmatched. The CDR3 covers 15 residues. Germline V gene lookup returns CDR1 SEHNR and CDR2 FQNEAQ (reference sequence). The CDR3 DNA reads as TGTGCCAGCAGCCTACTAGCGGGAGGCTACAATGAGCAGTTCTTC. Translated: CASSLLAGGYNEQFF.

This clonotype was detected only a few times. The chain combines TRBV20-1 with TRBJ2-1; a weak D match, TRBD1 (5 bases). The CDR3 extends over 15 amino acids. Germline loops: CDR1 DFQATT, CDR2 SNEGSKA (reference sequence). Trimming shortened V by 0 bases and J by 1 base, and 10 bases separated the two germline ends. Here the CDR3 reads CSARDDSRSYNEQFF. The CDR3, as DNA: TGCAGTGCTAGAGATGACAGTAGGTCCTACAATGAGCAGTTCTTC.

This chain joins TRBV3-1 and TRBJ2-2, with a possible D match to TRBD1 (6 bases). The germline gives CDR1 LGHDT, CDR2 YNNKEL (reference sequence). With 3 bases removed from V and 0 bases from J, the gap between germline ends came to 17 bases. The CDR3 length is 18 residues. The CDR3 DNA reads as TGTGCCAGCAGCCACGGGACACCCACTTTCGCGAACACCGGGGAGCTGTTTTTT. Amino acids: CASSHGTPTFANTGELFF. The full variable domain, with the rest looked up from reference TRBV3-1 and TRBJ2-2, is DTAVSQTPKYLVTQMGNDKSIKCEQNLGHDTMYWYKQDSKKFLKIMFSYNNKELIINETVPNRFSPKSPDKAHLNLHINSLELGDSAVYFCASSHGTPTFANTGELFFGEGSRLTVL.

V gene TRBV6-2 or TRBV6-3 combines with J gene TRBJ2-7; D uncertain. The CDR3 runs 15 residues. V shed 7 bases and J shed 0 bases, with 16 bases lying between them. CDR1 and CDR2 from the germline V gene are MNHEY and SVGEGT. The CDR3 nucleotides read TGTGCCAGCACTCGGATGGTGGGCAGCTCCTACGAGCAGTACTTC. Its protein product is CASTRMVGSSYEQYF.